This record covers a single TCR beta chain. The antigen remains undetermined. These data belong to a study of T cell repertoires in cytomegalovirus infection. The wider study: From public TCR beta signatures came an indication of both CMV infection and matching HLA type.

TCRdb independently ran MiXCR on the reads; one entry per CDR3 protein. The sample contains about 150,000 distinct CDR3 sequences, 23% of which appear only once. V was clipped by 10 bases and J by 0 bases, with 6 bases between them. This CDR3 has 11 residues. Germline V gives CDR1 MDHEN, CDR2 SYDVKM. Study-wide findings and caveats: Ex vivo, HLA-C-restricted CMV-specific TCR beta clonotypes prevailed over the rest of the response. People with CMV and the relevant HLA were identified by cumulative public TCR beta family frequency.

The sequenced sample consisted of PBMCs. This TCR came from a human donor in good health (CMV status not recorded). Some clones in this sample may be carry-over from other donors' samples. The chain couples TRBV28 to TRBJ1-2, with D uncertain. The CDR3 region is CATQTNYGYTF. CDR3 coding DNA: TGTGCCACCCAGACTAACTATGGCTACACCTTC.